This is a list of T cell receptor beta chains from one sample in a study of T cell responses to AZD1222 COVID-19 vaccine. Some clones are missing from TCRdb's copy, which holds only in-frame ones; the method was immunoSEQ multiplex PCR. The table lists 55,000 to 75,000 clones, 70% to 90% of them singletons. This sample comprised peripheral blood, obtained on day 0 of AZD1222 vaccination. These receptors originate from an adult in good health. CDR3s include the opening cysteine and the closing phenylalanine or tryptophan. A D gene is named only where the DNA matches it firmly. Size is stated for part of the rows, as once, few or many counts, or as a class when the clone is expanded.

V	J	D	size	DNA	CDR3
TRBV7-2	TRBJ2-1	-	-	TGTGCCAGCAGCTCCGACAGAAATAAGCAGTTCTTC	CASSSDRNKQFF
TRBV9	TRBJ2-2	-	-	TGTGCCAGCAGCGTAGATCCCGGACACACCGGGGAGCTGTTTTTT	CASSVDPGHTGELFF
TRBV19	TRBJ1-2	-	-	TGTGCCAGTAGTATAGGGGATTATGGCTACACCTTC	CASSIGDYGYTF
TRBV6-5	TRBJ2-1	TRBD1	-	TGTGCCACCACGGGACGGGACAGGATATACAATGAGCAGTTCTTC	CATTGRDRIYNEQFF
TRBV7-9	TRBJ1-2	TRBD1	-	TGTGCCAGCAGCTTGTCAGGACAGGAGAACTATGGCTACACCTTC	CASSLSGQENYGYTF
TRBV3-1/TRBV3-2	TRBJ1-1	-	-	TGTGCCAGCAGCCAACTGGCGAACACTGAAGCTTTCTTT	CASSQLANTEAFF
TRBV10-1	TRBJ2-1	TRBD1	medium-sized	TGCGCCAGCAGTCCTGGTCAGGGGGTGTCCTACAATGAGCAGTTCTTC	CASSPGQGVSYNEQFF
TRBV11-2	TRBJ2-5	-	few	TGTGCCAGCAGCCTAGGGGGGGGCCGGGAGACCCAGTACTTC	CASSLGGGRETQYF
TRBV3-1/TRBV3-2	TRBJ1-1	-	once	TGTGCCAGCAGGAGAGGGGCTGAAGCTTTCTTT	CASRRGAEAFF
TRBV2	TRBJ2-5	-	-	TGTGCCAGCAATACCCGGAAACAAGAGACCCAGTACTTC	CASNTRKQETQYF
TRBV3-1/TRBV3-2	TRBJ2-2	TRBD2	-	TGTGCCAGCAGCCCGACTAGCGGGGGCTTTCCCGCTAGGGAGCTGTTTTTT	CASSPTSGGFPARELFF
TRBV18	TRBJ1-1	-	-	TGTGCCAGCTCACCCGGGGACGGGTTTCAGGGTGCTTTCTTT	CASSPGDGFQGAFF
TRBV23-1	TRBJ1-2	-	-	TGCGCCAGCAAGCGGGGCCGACCCTATGGCTACACCTTC	CASKRGRPYGYTF
TRBV10-3	TRBJ2-3	-	-	TGTGCCATCCGCCCCGGAAACACAGATACGCAGTATTTT	CAIRPGNTDTQYF
TRBV7-8	TRBJ2-5	-	-	TGTGCCAGCAGCTGGGGGTCGAATGTCCAAGAGACCCAGTACTTC	CASSWGSNVQETQYF
TRBV5-1	TRBJ1-6	-	-	TGCGCCAGCAGGTCGGAGGGGGATTCACCCCTCCACTTT	CASRSEGDSPLHF
TRBV6-5	TRBJ1-1	-	-	TGTGCCAGCAGTTACTCGCAGCTGGGGATGAACACTGAAGCTTTCTTT	CASSYSQLGMNTEAFF
TRBV12-3/TRBV12-4	TRBJ1-1	-	-	TGTGCCAGCAGTTTCCAGGGAGGCACTGAAGCTTTCTTT	CASSFQGGTEAFF
TRBV5-1	TRBJ2-1	TRBD2	-	TGCGCCAGCCAGACTAGCGGGGGGGATTACAATGAGCAGTTCTTC	CASQTSGGDYNEQFF
TRBV11-2	TRBJ1-2	-	-	TGTGCCAGCAGCTTAGTTAGTCAGAGCGACTACACCTTC	CASSLVSQSDYTF
TRBV18	TRBJ2-7	-	-	TGTGCCAGCTCACCACTACTGGGAGAGCAGTACTTC	CASSPLLGEQYF
TRBV7-2	TRBJ1-2	-	-	TGTGCCAGCAGCTTAGCGCGGGGGAATGGCTACACCTTC	CASSLARGNGYTF
TRBV5-1	TRBJ1-1	TRBD1	-	TGCGCCAGCAGCGCATGGGACAGGGGGAACACTGAAGCTTTCTTT	CASSAWDRGNTEAFF
TRBV14	TRBJ1-6	-	-	TGTGCCAGCAGTGAATTTCAGGGCTCTACTAATTCACCCCTCCACTTT	CASSEFQGSTNSPLHF
TRBV18	TRBJ2-2	-	few	TGTGCCAGCTCACCACCGGGACGGTTAATTTCGAACACCGGGGAGCTGTTTTTT	CASSPPGRLISNTGELFF
TRBV6-5	TRBJ2-5	-	-	TGTGCCAGCCGGGACCCCTTAACGGAGACCCAGTACTTC	CASRDPLTETQYF
TRBV18	TRBJ2-5	-	-	TGTGCCAGCTCACCAATTTTACAGGGTCAAGAGACCCAGTACTTC	CASSPILQGQETQYF
TRBV5-4	TRBJ2-4	-	-	TGTGCCAGCAGCTTGGGATCGGGAAACATTCAGTACTTC	CASSLGSGNIQYF
TRBV7-9	TRBJ1-1	-	-	TGTGCCAGCAGCTTAGCGATGCCTGTGGGGGGGCGGACTGAAGCTTTCTTT	CASSLAMPVGGRTEAFF